The 14 T cell receptor beta chains given below trace back to one sample, sequenced in a study of blood T cell repertoires in COVID-19. TCRdb's table, derived via immunoSEQ multiplex PCR, lists solely in-frame clones and lacks some. The table lists 130,000 to 150,000 clones, approximately 88% of them singletons. Sequencing was done on a sample of PBMCs or T cells enriched from blood (not recorded which). These receptors came from a man aged 40-49 years with acute COVID-19.

The chain joins TRBV7-2 to TRBJ2-1, with D perhaps matching TRBD1 (6 bases). The V gene's germline CDR1 is SGHTA and CDR2 FQGNSA. The CDR3 is 16 amino acids. The V end lost 3 bases, the J end lost 2 bases, and 14 bases lay between the germline ends. The CDR3 DNA reads as TGTGCCAGCAGCTTTGACTGGCAGGGGACCTACAATGAGCAGTTCTTC. As protein: CASSFDWQGTYNEQFF.

This clone has a single count. This rearrangement joins TRBV30 to TRBJ1-6; TRBD1 aligns across 9 bases. Germline V gene sequence: CDR1 GTSNPN, CDR2 SVGIG (reference sequence). The V and J ends lost 3 bases and 9 bases, in that order; junction bases with no gene match: 6. CDR3 length: 14 residues. CDR3: CAWSRGTGTSPLHF. The CDR3 DNA is TGTGCCTGGAGCCGCGGGACAGGGACTTCACCCCTCCACTTT.

This rearrangement joins TRBV4-1 to TRBJ1-1; 11 bases map to TRBD1. Germline V gives CDR1 MGHRA, CDR2 YSYEKL. V lost 4 bases, J lost 4 bases, and 5 bases stayed unmatched. This CDR3 comprises 15 residues. CDR3 nucleotides: TGCGCCAGCAGCCTTGGACAGGGGGCGGTCACTGAAGCTTTCTTT. It is translated as CASSLGQGAVTEAFF.

V and J are TRBV29-1 and TRBJ2-1, with D hard to call. Germline values: CDR1 SQVTM, CDR2 ANQGSEA. The germline V and J ends were trimmed by 4 bases and 8 bases, with 6 bases remaining between them. This CDR3 spans 10 amino acids. Written as DNA, the CDR3 is TGCAGCGTTGTTTTCGATGAGCAGTTCTTC. Translation: CSVVFDEQFF.

This clone was seen only once. V is TRBV28 and J is TRBJ2-7; 7 bases line up with TRBD1. This CDR3 comprises 13 residues. Per the germline V gene, CDR1 is MDHEN and CDR2 is SYDVKM. The ends lost 6 bases at V and 6 bases at J; junction bases unmatched: 8. CDR3: CASSPPDRVEQYF. As DNA, the CDR3 is TGTGCCAGCAGCCCTCCCGACAGGGTCGAGCAGTACTTC.

The V and J genes are TRBV28 and TRBJ1-1; 7 bases agree with TRBD1. V shed 8 bases, J shed 0 bases, and the junction held 6 bases outside the gene matches. CDR3 length: 14 amino acids. CDR1 and CDR2 (germline): MDHEN, SYDVKM. The CDR3 bases are TGTGCCAGCCGGGTAGGGGGCTTGAACACTGAAGCTTTCTTT. Residues: CASRVGGLNTEAFF.

The chain links TRBV12-5 to TRBJ2-1; 8 positions agree with TRBD1. This CDR3 region has 14 residues. Germline V gene lookup returns CDR1 LGHNT and CDR2 FRNRAP. Losses at the gene ends were 6 bases for V and 6 bases for J; bases not matched to a gene: 7. The DNA for the CDR3 is TGTGCTAGTGGGTGGGGCAGGGGGCCCAATGAGCAGTTCTTC. It is translated as CASGWGRGPNEQFF. Drawing the rest from reference TRBV12-5 and TRBJ2-1, the complete variable domain is DARVTQTPRHKVTEMGQEVTMRCQPILGHNTVFWYRQTMMQGLELLAYFRNRAPLDDSGMPKDRFSAEMPDATLATLKIQPSEPRDSAVYFCASGWGRGPNEQFFGPGTRLTVL.

As regards this clone: The identical CDR3 is also encoded by other nucleotide sequences in the sample. The chain links TRBV19 to TRBJ2-2; 7 nucleotides line up with TRBD1. Germline CDR1 LNHDA, CDR2 SQIVND (reference sequence). V was pared by 2 bases and J by 6 bases, with 0 bases of the junction left unmatched. The CDR3 length is 13 residues. For the CDR3, the DNA is TGTGCCAGTAGTATAAGGGGGCCCGGGGAGCTGTTTTTT. Residues: CASSIRGPGELFF.

This clone was counted only a few times. This chain joins TRBV6-2 or TRBV6-3 and TRBJ2-2; TRBD2 is a possible D gene (6 bases). V dropped 2 bases and J dropped 3 bases, with 7 bases sitting between them. CDR3 length: 14 amino acids. Germline loops: CDR1 MNHEY, CDR2 SVGEGT. The CDR3 bases are TGTGCCAGCAGTTACAGGAGGGACACCGGGGAGCTGTTTTTT. Translated, it gives CASSYRRDTGELFF.

V gene TRBV2 combines with J gene TRBJ2-1; 8 nucleotides agree with TRBD2. CDR1 is SNHLY and CDR2 is FYNNEI in the germline V gene. The V gene end was trimmed by 10 bases and the J gene end by 5 bases; junction bases not matched to a gene: 10. CDR3 length: 14 residues. This CDR3 reads CAIPSGLGNNEQFF. The DNA of the CDR3 is TGTGCCATTCCTTCGGGACTAGGTAACAATGAGCAGTTCTTC.

This clone was observed a single time. The V call is TRBV9, the J call TRBJ1-3; D gene uncertain. Trimming left V 2 bases short and J 0 bases short, with 3 bases between. The CDR3 spans 13 residues. CDR1 and CDR2 from the germline V gene are SGDLS and YYNGEE. This CDR3 reads CASSVNSGNTIYF. The CDR3 DNA reads as TGTGCCAGCAGCGTTAACTCTGGAAACACCATATATTTT.

The genes are TRBV28 and TRBJ1-3; 9 bases align to TRBD1. The length of the CDR3 is 16 residues. Germline CDR1 is MDHEN and CDR2 is SYDVKM. V gave up 5 bases and J gave up 4 bases; unmatched junction bases: 9. The CDR3 sequence: CASSETGQGKGNTIYF. CDR3 bases: TGTGCCAGCAGTGAAACCGGACAGGGGAAAGGAAACACCATATATTTT.

In this sample, this clone turned up a few times. The rearrangement links TRBV7-2 to TRBJ2-5, with D perhaps matching TRBD2 (6 bases). The CDR3 has 14 amino acids. From germline, CDR1 is SGHTA and CDR2 FQGNSA. V was clipped by 6 bases and J by 4 bases, with 15 bases between them. This chain's CDR3 is CASSPGGVGETQYF. The CDR3 DNA follows: TGTGCCAGCAGTCCCGGGGGAGTTGGAGAGACCCAGTACTTC. The complete variable domain, with remaining parts taken from reference TRBV7-2 and TRBJ2-5, reads GAGVSQSPSNKVTEKGKDVELRCDPISGHTALYWYRQSLGQGLEFLIYFQGNSAPDKSGLPSDRFSAERTGGSVSTLTIQRTQQEDSAVYLCASSPGGVGETQYFGPGTRLLVL.

The CDR3 reads CASSLQGHGYTF. The CDR3 DNA is TGTGCCAGCAGTTTACAGGGCCATGGCTACACCTTC. The chain has TRBV12-3 or TRBV12-4 and TRBJ1-2; D may be TRBD1 (5 bases). Trimming left V 2 bases short and J 6 bases short, with 7 bases between. This CDR3 has 12 residues.